The 7 T cell receptor beta chains below all came from one sample that was sequenced in a study of blood T cell repertoires in COVID-19. TCRdb's copy holds only in-frame clones and misses some; the assay was immunoSEQ multiplex PCR. The data hold about 200,000 clones, with more than 65% observed a single time. The material sequenced was peripheral blood. These receptors were taken from a woman older than 75 with acute or convalescent COVID-19.

V and J are TRBV2 and TRBJ1-6; no reliable D call. V was trimmed by 1 base and J by 5 bases, leaving 9 bases between them. Germline values: CDR1 SNHLY, CDR2 FYNNEI. The CDR3 is 15 residues long. The CDR3 DNA reads as TGTGCCAGCAGTGAAGTGGGCAGGAATAATTCACCCCTCCACTTT. Translated: CASSEVGRNNSPLHF.

The V gene is TRBV19, the J gene TRBJ2-5; 8 bases map to TRBD1. V lost 5 bases to trimming and J lost 5 bases; unmatched junction nucleotides: 10. Per the germline V gene, CDR1 is LNHDA and CDR2 is SQIVND (reference sequence). There are 15 residues in the CDR3. The CDR3 protein is CASSGGTGRRETQYF. CDR3 in DNA: TGTGCCAGTAGTGGGGGGACAGGCCGGCGGGAGACCCAGTACTTC.

This clone occurred once. This CDR3 reads CASSVGDRGKNYGYTF. For the CDR3, the DNA is TGTGCCAGCAGCGTAGGAGACAGGGGGAAAAACTATGGCTACACCTTC. V is TRBV11-2 and J is TRBJ1-2; TRBD1 agrees at 9 bases. V was clipped by 5 bases and J by 2 bases; unmatched bases: 9. CDR3 length equals 16 residues. Germline loops: CDR1 SGHAT, CDR2 FQNNGV. Full variable domain (missing parts from reference TRBV11-2 and TRBJ1-2): EAGVAQSPRYKIIEKRQSVAFWCNPISGHATLYWYQQILGQGPKLLIQFQNNGVVDDSQLPKDRFSAERLKGVDSTLKIQPAKLEDSAVYLCASSVGDRGKNYGYTFGSGTRLTVV.

This clone was picked up a small number of times. The chain combines TRBV7-9 with TRBJ1-2; TRBD1 matches at 8 bases. Germline V gives CDR1 SEHNR, CDR2 FQNEAQ (reference sequence). The CDR3 covers 17 residues. The junction had 20 bases not matched to a gene; V was cut back by 5 bases and J by 9 bases. CDR3 DNA: TGTGCCAGCAGCGTACAGGTGACAGGGGCCGGGGGATTGAGCTACACCTTC. Its protein is CASSVQVTGAGGLSYTF.

The chain employs TRBV9 and TRBJ1-2; TRBD1 aligns across 8 bases. The CDR3 runs to 14 residues. J was trimmed by 7 bases and V by 3 bases; bases with no gene match: 8. The germline CDR1 and CDR2 sequences are SGDLS and YYNGEE. CDR3 bases: TGTGCCAGCAGCGCCCACCCGGACAGGGTTGGCTACACCTTC. As protein: CASSAHPDRVGYTF. Using reference TRBV9 and TRBJ1-2 for the parts outside the CDR3, the full variable domain is DSGVTQTPKHLITATGQRVTLRCSPRSGDLSVYWYQQSLDQGLQFLIQYYNGEERAKGNILERFSAQQFPDLHSELNLSSLELGDSALYFCASSAHPDRVGYTFGSGTRLTVV.

The V call is TRBV19, the J call TRBJ1-6; 10 nucleotides line up with TRBD1. The germline V gene has CDR1 LNHDA and CDR2 SQIVND (reference sequence). Losses at the gene ends were 2 bases for V and 8 bases for J; bases not matched to a gene: 3. CDR3 length: 15 residues. The CDR3 nucleotides read TGTGCCAGTAGTATACAAGGACAGGGGGATTCACCCCTCCACTTT. It is translated as CASSIQGQGDSPLHF.

The chain links TRBV7-9 to TRBJ2-2; D is uncertain. This CDR3 contains 14 residues. V lost 7 bases and J lost 1, with 10 bases in between. Germline CDR1 SEHNR, CDR2 FQNEAQ (reference sequence). The CDR3 loop reads CASNRHMNTGELFF. The CDR3 DNA reads as TGTGCCAGCAATAGACATATGAACACCGGGGAGCTGTTTTTT.